This T cell receptor beta chain came from a study of response to subunit inactivated influenza vaccine. Study results and limitations: The authors put forward the suggestion that each seasonal influenza vaccination may bring in only a limited number of new T cells.

With regard to this clonotype: The target antigen is unknown.

One entry per CDR3 protein results from TCRdb running MiXCR on the RT-PCR reads. This table holds 500,000 to 750,000 distinct CDR3 sequences, approximately 15% found once. V was pared by 3 bases and J by 6 bases, with 15 bases between. This CDR3 spans 15 amino acids. The sequence came from a man aged 45-60 years who received an inactivated influenza vaccine. The chain uses TRBV12-3 or TRBV12-4 and TRBJ2-1, with a tentative D call TRBD2 (6 bases). Source: PBMCs from blood, taken 11 to 12 days after vaccination. The CDR3 DNA reads as TGTGCCAGCAGTTTTTTAGCCTTCGGGGGCAATGAGCAGTTCTTC. It specifies CASSFLAFGGNEQFF.